Listed here are 10 T cell receptor beta chains from one sample, sequenced in a study of Graves' ophthalmopathy and Graves' hyperthyroidism. RNA transcripts were the source from which TCR beta CDR3 regions were amplified. RT-PCR with HTBI primers came first, then second-round multiplex PCR. TCRdb re-called the multiplex PCR reads with MiXCR, one entry per CDR3 protein. Among about 600,000 distinct CDR3 sequences, about 40% were seen once, and the ten largest hold around 4.6%. The sample consisted of peripheral blood or thyroid tissue (not recorded which). These receptors were taken from an adult man with Graves' hyperthyroidism.

This clonotype occurred many times. The CDR3: CASSLGQGVTEAFF. Here the CDR3 DNA reads TGTGCCAGCAGCTTAGGGCAGGGCGTTACTGAAGCTTTCTTT. V usage is TRBV7-9 and J usage is TRBJ1-1; possibly TRBD1 for D (5 bases). Looked up from germline, CDR1 is SEHNR and CDR2 is FQNEAQ (reference sequence). The CDR3 sequence is 14 residues long. Deletions cut 1 base from V and 5 bases from J, with 11 bases between.

The gene calls are TRBV19 and TRBJ1-6, with TRBD1 identical over 7 bases. V shed 2 bases, J shed 8 bases, and the junction held 3 bases outside the gene matches. The CDR3 contains 14 residues. Germline V gene data show CDR1 as LNHDA and CDR2 as SQIVND (reference sequence). CDR3 protein: CASSITGEDSPLHF. For the CDR3, the DNA is TGTGCCAGTAGTATAACAGGGGAGGATTCACCCCTCCACTTT.

The sample holds many counts of this clonotype. V is TRBV7-8 and J is TRBJ1-2, with a tentative D call TRBD1 (5 bases). With 2 bases removed from V and 8 bases from J, the gap between germline ends came to 9 bases. The CDR3 has 12 amino acids. Germline V gene lookup returns CDR1 SGHVS and CDR2 FQNEAQ. The CDR3 nucleotides read TGTGCCAGCAGCTTATCCAGGGACGGCTACACCTTC. Amino acids: CASSLSRDGYTF.

This clonotype came up many times. The gene calls are TRBV18 and TRBJ1-2; 9 bases agree with TRBD1. The CDR3 sequence is 14 residues long. After removal of 8 bases from V and 2 bases from J, the junction contained 6 bases not matched to a gene. Per germline, CDR1 KGHSH and CDR2 LQKENI. The CDR3 DNA sequence: TGTGCCAGCAGTCTCGGACAGGGGAACTATGGCTACACCTTC. It specifies CASSLGQGNYGYTF.

The V gene is TRBV7-9, the J gene TRBJ2-1; tentatively, D is TRBD2 (6 bases). CDR1 and CDR2 from the germline V gene are SEHNR and FQNEAQ (reference sequence). The ends were cut back, 1 base at V and 3 bases at J, with 13 bases in the middle. This CDR3 has 16 residues. The CDR3: CASSLGGLPLYNEQFF. The CDR3 DNA reads TGTGCCAGCAGCTTAGGGGGACTCCCCCTCTACAATGAGCAGTTCTTC.

This clonotype occurred many times. The genes are TRBV13 and TRBJ1-3; D is possibly TRBD1 (6 bases). Germline V gene lookup returns CDR1 PRHDT and CDR2 FYEKMQ (reference sequence). The CDR3 contains 14 residues. The V end lost 4 bases, the J end lost 2 bases, and 9 bases lay between the germline ends. The CDR3, as DNA: TGTGCCAGCAGCTCCGGACAGACTGGAAACACCATATATTTT. As protein: CASSSGQTGNTIYF.

The chain couples TRBV25-1 to TRBJ2-5; TRBD1 agrees at 8 bases. Germline CDR1 MGHDK, CDR2 SYGVNS. V was pared by 6 bases and J by 11 bases, with 14 bases of the junction left unmatched. This CDR3 contains 14 residues. The CDR3 bases are TGTGCCAGCAGCCTGGACAGGGAAAGCGATGAGCAGTACTTC. It is translated as CASSLDRESDEQYF.

The chain joins TRBV3-1 to TRBJ2-2; possibly TRBD2 for D (6 bases). This CDR3 spans 15 amino acids. In germline, CDR1 is LGHDT, CDR2 YNNKEL (reference sequence). V lost 4 bases, J lost 8 bases, and 17 bases lay in between. This CDR3 is CASSPLEGPLGELFF. Written as DNA, the CDR3 is TGTGCCAGCAGCCCCCTGGAGGGACCATTGGGGGAGCTGTTTTTT.

V and J are TRBV2 and TRBJ2-7; 12 bases match TRBD2. CDR3 size: 15 residues. Germline CDR1 is SNHLY and CDR2 is FYNNEI. Losses at the gene ends were 8 bases for V and 3 bases for J; bases not matched to a gene: 8. In nucleotides, the CDR3 is TGTGCCAGCTGGCTAGCGGGAGGGGGTAGCTACGAGCAGTACTTC. This sequence encodes CASWLAGGGSYEQYF.

This clonotype was found many times. The chain combines TRBV20-1 with TRBJ2-7; 13 bases agree with TRBD2. The CDR3 runs 18 residues. The germline CDR1 and CDR2 sequences are DFQATT and SNEGSKA (reference sequence). The ends lost 0 bases at V and 6 bases at J; junction bases unmatched: 14. CDR3 nucleotide sequence: TGCAGTGCTAGAGATAACCGGATGGGGACTAGCGGGATTACCGAGCAGTACTTC. Its translation: CSARDNRMGTSGITEQYF.